Below are 28 T cell receptor beta chains sequenced from a single sample in a study of T cell responses to AZD1222 COVID-19 vaccine. The protocol was immunoSEQ multiplex PCR, while the TCRdb copy is restricted to in-frame clones and leaves out a portion. The table lists approximately 200,000 clones, 90% to 95% of them singletons. Sequencing was performed on peripheral blood, taken 28 days after the second AZD1222 dose. The receptor source for this set is an adult who received the AZD1222 COVID-19 vaccine.

The gene calls are TRBV5-4 and TRBJ2-3, with 12 bases lining up with TRBD2. The CDR3 loop spans 15 amino acids. The V and J ends lost 4 bases and 4 bases, in that order; junction bases with no gene match: 4. Per germline, CDR1 SGHNT and CDR2 YYREEE (reference sequence). CDR3 DNA sequence: TGTGCCAGCAGCCGACTAGCGGGAGCAGCAGATACGCAGTATTTT. Amino acids: CASSRLAGAADTQYF.

This rearrangement joins TRBV20-1 to TRBJ1-2; D is undetermined. The CDR3 runs 10 residues. With 6 bases removed from V and 7 bases from J, the gap between germline ends came to 9 bases. The germline V gene has CDR1 DFQATT and CDR2 SNEGSKA (reference sequence). CDR3 sequence: CSAAWGGYTF. CDR3 nucleotide sequence: TGCAGTGCCGCGTGGGGTGGCTACACCTTC.

The chain recombines TRBV7-3 with TRBJ2-4; 9 bases agree with TRBD2. V lost 5 bases to trimming and J lost 7 bases; unmatched junction nucleotides: 9. CDR1 and CDR2 (germline): SGHTA, FQGTGA. The CDR3 is 15 residues long. CDR3 sequence (DNA): TGTGCCAGCAGCCCAATGGGCGGGAGGGCCAACATTCAGTACTTC. Its translation: CASSPMGGRANIQYF.

V gene TRBV9 combines with J gene TRBJ1-4; perhaps TRBD1 as D (5 bases). This CDR3 has 18 amino acids. From germline, CDR1 is SGDLS and CDR2 YYNGEE. Trimming removed 3 bases from V and 0 bases from J, with 18 bases in between. Here the CDR3 DNA reads TGTGCCAGCAGCGCCCCGACAGAATTAGAGTCAACTAATGAAAAACTGTTTTTT. It is translated as CASSAPTELESTNEKLFF.

The chain combines TRBV27 with TRBJ2-1; 7 nucleotides match TRBD1. The CDR3 is made up of 17 amino acids. The V segment lost 0 bases and the J segment 0 bases; nucleotides outside the gene matches: 5. In germline, CDR1 is MNHEY, CDR2 SMNVEV (reference sequence). The CDR3 DNA sequence: TGTGCCAGCAGTTTATCGAAGGGGGCAGACTCCTACAATGAGCAGTTCTTC. Translating it yields CASSLSKGADSYNEQFF.

The chain joins TRBV14 to TRBJ1-5; D is unclear. V was shortened by 1 base and J by 7 bases, with 8 bases between the two germline ends. Germline lookup yields CDR1 SGHDN and CDR2 FVKESK. This CDR3 has 13 amino acids. The CDR3 here is CASSQGARQPQHF. CDR3 bases: TGTGCCAGCAGCCAAGGGGCCAGGCAGCCCCAGCATTTT.

This sequence joins TRBV7-3 and TRBJ2-2, with TRBD1 as a possible D gene (6 bases). Germline V gene data show CDR1 as SGHTA and CDR2 as FQGTGA. The length of the CDR3 is 15 residues. V was cut by 5 bases and J by 0 bases, with 10 bases left in between. The CDR3 nucleotides are TGTGCCAGCAGCCCAAGGACAGCGAACACCGGGGAGCTGTTTTTT. The encoded protein is CASSPRTANTGELFF.

The J gene is TRBJ2-6, the V gene TRBV28; D may be TRBD1 or TRBD2 (5 bases each). Germline V gene sequence: CDR1 MDHEN, CDR2 SYDVKM. The CDR3 extends over 16 amino acids. Trimming removed 5 bases at V and 0 bases at J, with 11 bases between. DNA of the CDR3: TGTGCCAGCAGTCCTCAGGGACCCTCTGGGGCCAACGTCCTGACTTTC. Translation: CASSPQGPSGANVLTF.

This chain links TRBV27 with TRBJ1-2; D is undetermined. Trimming took off 3 bases at V and 5 bases at J, with 13 bases between the two ends. Germline V gives CDR1 MNHEY, CDR2 SMNVEV (reference sequence). This CDR3 contains 14 residues. CDR3 bases: TGTGCCAGCAGTTTGACGCTCACCGGATATGGCTACACCTTC. Its protein is CASSLTLTGYGYTF.

This clone was detected a few times. This sequence joins TRBV10-1 and TRBJ2-7; D remains unclear. The CDR3 is 13 residues long. Germline V CDR1 and CDR2: WNHNN, SYGVQD (reference sequence). Trimming took 2 bases from V and 8 from J, leaving 13 bases between them. Here the CDR3 reads CASSEAYGRQQYF. DNA for the CDR3: TGCGCCAGCAGTGAGGCATATGGACGCCAGCAGTACTTC.

V and J are TRBV18 and TRBJ2-1; D unclear. This CDR3 comprises 12 residues. Germline loops: CDR1 KGHSH, CDR2 LQKENI. Trimming took 3 bases from V and 5 from J, leaving 5 bases between them. The CDR3 loop is CASSPSNNEQFF. For the CDR3, the DNA is TGTGCCAGCTCACCTAGCAACAATGAGCAGTTCTTC.

V is TRBV9 and J is TRBJ2-3; D remains unclear. Between the trimmed V and J ends, which lost 3 bases and 0 bases, there was a span of 14 bases. CDR1 and CDR2 (germline): SGDLS, YYNGEE. This CDR3 spans 16 amino acids. CDR3 residues: CASSADPSLSTDTQYF. The DNA for the CDR3 is TGTGCCAGCAGCGCCGACCCCTCACTAAGCACAGATACGCAGTATTTT.

The CDR3 DNA sequence: TGCGCCAGCAACGGACTAGCGGGAGTCCGACCAAGCACAGATACGCAGTATTTT. As protein: CASNGLAGVRPSTDTQYF. The chain is built from TRBV5-1 and TRBJ2-3, with TRBD2 matching over 13 bases. CDR1 and CDR2 from the germline V gene are SGHRS and YFSETQ. The J segment lost 0 bases and the V segment lost 6 bases, leaving 10 bases of the junction unmatched. The length of the CDR3 is 18 residues.

This clone was counted once. CDR3 sequence: CASRLERQLQETQYF. CDR3 sequence (DNA): TGTGCAAGTCGCTTAGAGAGACAGCTCCAAGAGACCCAGTACTTC. This chain connects TRBV12-2 to TRBJ2-5; TRBD1, the table's D call, lacks a check against the DNA. TRBV12-2 has pseudogene status. The CDR3 length is 15 residues.

The rearrangement uses TRBV9 and TRBJ2-3, with 13 positions matching TRBD2. J gave up 2 bases and V 3 bases, and 3 bases lay outside the gene matches. The CDR3 loop spans 16 amino acids. Germline lookup yields CDR1 SGDLS and CDR2 YYNGEE. CDR3 sequence reads: CASSDGTSGTTDTQYF. The CDR3 bases are TGTGCCAGCAGCGACGGGACTAGCGGGACCACAGATACGCAGTATTTT.

This rearrangement joins TRBV27 to TRBJ1-6, with D unclear. V lost 6 bases to trimming and J lost 0 bases, with 18 bases between them. Germline CDR1 reads MNHEY; CDR2 reads SMNVEV (reference sequence). The CDR3 has 18 residues. The CDR3 DNA is TGTGCCAGCAGGGCCCCGAGACTTACGAGCTCCTATAATTCACCCCTCCACTTT. It is translated as CASRAPRLTSSYNSPLHF.

The genes are TRBV19 and TRBJ1-2; 10 bases fit TRBD1. J lost 8 bases, V lost 7 bases, and 10 bases had no gene match. Germline V gene data show CDR1 as LNHDA and CDR2 as SQIVND (reference sequence). There are 14 residues in the CDR3. The CDR3 loop reads CASISVGTGAGYTF. CDR3 sequence (DNA): TGTGCCAGTATTTCTGTAGGGACAGGGGCCGGCTACACCTTC.

The chain couples TRBV24-1 to TRBJ2-1; no clear D. Germline V gene data show CDR1 as KGHDR and CDR2 as SFDVKD. The CDR3 runs 13 residues. Trimming took 3 bases from V and 8 from J, leaving 10 bases between them. CDR3 nucleotides: TGTGCCACCAGTGATGTCAACAGTGATGAGCAGTTCTTC. This translates into CATSDVNSDEQFF.

The chain recombines TRBV18 with TRBJ2-3; 7 bases align to TRBD2. Losses at the gene ends were 3 bases for V and 2 bases for J; bases not matched to a gene: 8. The germline V gene encodes CDR1 KGHSH and CDR2 LQKENI. There are 16 residues in the CDR3. CDR3 DNA: TGTGCCAGCTCACCTATCTGGCGGGAGCACACAGATACGCAGTATTTT. It yields the protein CASSPIWREHTDTQYF.

This chain links TRBV28 with TRBJ2-4; 12 bases align to TRBD1. Per germline, CDR1 MDHEN and CDR2 SYDVKM. J was trimmed by 3 bases and V by 8 bases; bases with no gene match: 8. The CDR3 is made up of 16 amino acids. The CDR3 sequence is CASAPGTGGGKNIQYF. CDR3 sequence (DNA): TGTGCCAGCGCGCCCGGGACAGGGGGCGGCAAAAACATTCAGTACTTC. The full variable domain, its missing parts supplied by reference TRBV28 and TRBJ2-4, is DVKVTQSSRYLVKRTGEKVFLECVQDMDHENMFWYRQDPGLGLRLIYFSYDVKMKEKGDIPEGYSVSREKKERFSLILESASTNQTSMYLCASAPGTGGGKNIQYFGAGTRLSVL.

V is TRBV19 and J is TRBJ1-1; 9 positions match TRBD1. Trimming cost V 6 bases and J 4 bases; bases outside gene matches: 3. The CDR3 covers 13 residues. CDR1 and CDR2 from the germline V gene are LNHDA and SQIVND (reference sequence). This CDR3 is CASRQGAVTEAFF. The CDR3 DNA reads as TGTGCCAGTAGACAGGGGGCAGTCACTGAAGCTTTCTTT.

The chain combines TRBV5-1 with TRBJ2-2; 11 nucleotides match TRBD2. J was trimmed by 7 bases and V by 3 bases; bases with no gene match: 5. Germline CDR1 SGHRS, CDR2 YFSETQ. CDR3 length equals 15 residues. CDR3 loop: CASSWGLAVGGELFF. CDR3 in DNA: TGCGCCAGCAGCTGGGGACTAGCGGTCGGCGGGGAGCTGTTTTTT.

The V and J genes are TRBV4-1 and TRBJ2-3; possibly TRBD2 for D (6 bases). Looked up from germline, CDR1 is MGHRA and CDR2 is YSYEKL. The CDR3 loop spans 15 amino acids. The V gene lost 3 bases and the J gene lost 2 bases, with 12 bases spanning the gap. Here the CDR3 DNA reads TGCGCCAGCAGCCAGGAGCGGGCGACCACAGATACGCAGTATTTT. Protein sequence: CASSQERATTDTQYF.

The genes are TRBV19 and TRBJ2-2; D might be TRBD2 (6 bases). The germline gives CDR1 LNHDA, CDR2 SQIVND (reference sequence). CDR3 length equals 13 residues. The V gene lost 7 bases and the J gene lost 4 bases, with 10 bases spanning the gap. The CDR3 nucleotides are TGTGCCAGTAAAGTCGGGGGCACCGGGGAGCTGTTTTTT. As protein: CASKVGGTGELFF.

V usage is TRBV4-1 and J usage is TRBJ1-3, with 8 bases that match TRBD1. Germline values: CDR1 MGHRA, CDR2 YSYEKL. V shed 5 bases, J shed 6 bases, and the junction held 9 bases outside the gene matches. CDR3 size: 15 residues. The CDR3 sequence: CASSSPGQGENTIYF. CDR3 coding DNA: TGCGCCAGCAGCTCACCTGGACAGGGTGAAAACACCATATATTTT.

This chain uses TRBV29-1 with TRBJ2-3; D perhaps matches TRBD1 (6 bases). Germline CDR1 reads SQVTM; CDR2 reads ANQGSEA. The CDR3 consists of 13 residues. Between the trimmed V and J ends, which lost 6 bases and 3 bases, there was a span of 13 bases. The CDR3 protein is CSVPQGKTDTQYF. The DNA of the CDR3 is TGCAGCGTGCCTCAGGGGAAGACAGATACGCAGTATTTT.

The chain uses TRBV10-3 and TRBJ2-2, with D perhaps TRBD2 (6 bases). The germline V gene has CDR1 ENHRY and CDR2 SYGVKD. The V end lost 7 bases, the J end lost 5 bases, and 11 bases lay between the germline ends. The CDR3 is made up of 13 amino acids. The CDR3 DNA reads TGTGCCATCACTGGCGGAGGGACCGGGGAGCTGTTTTTT. Residues: CAITGGGTGELFF.

This chain links TRBV7-3 with TRBJ2-3; D is unclear. Germline CDR1 reads SGHTA; CDR2 reads FQGTGA. This CDR3 is built from 14 residues. The V end was cut by 5 bases, the J end by 3 bases, with 12 bases between. CDR3 sequence reads: CASSPLSATDTQYF. The CDR3 DNA follows: TGTGCCAGCAGCCCCCTGTCGGCTACAGATACGCAGTATTTT. The entire variable domain, with the rest obtained from reference TRBV7-3 and TRBJ2-3, is as follows: GAGVSQTPSNKVTEKGKYVELRCDPISGHTALYWYRQSLGQGPEFLIYFQGTGAADDSGLPNDRFFAVRPEGSVSTLKIQRTERGDSAVYLCASSPLSATDTQYFGPGTRLTVL.